This is a list of T cell receptor beta chains from one sample in a study of T cells in Graves' hyperthyroidism and ophthalmopathy. TCRdb independently ran MiXCR on the multiplex PCR reads; one entry per CDR3 protein. The sample has 270,000 or so distinct CDR3 sequences; around 25% are singletons. Input material: blood. These receptors all come from a man aged 35 to 55 with Graves' hyperthyroidism that later progressed to Graves' ophthalmopathy. Each CDR3 is given with its conserved first and last residue. The order of the fields is CDR3 protein, J gene, CDR3 length, V gene.

CASSTTGYYGYTF | TRBJ1-2 | 13 | TRBV25-1
CASSLAGGQGETQYF | TRBJ2-5 | 15 | TRBV28
CASSFYQDQETQYF | TRBJ2-5 | 14 | TRBV28
CTSRRRTDQETQYF | TRBJ2-5 | 14 | TRBV6-5
CASISGTLNQPQHF | TRBJ1-5 | 14 | TRBV28
CASRIDRDTYEQYF | TRBJ2-7 | 14 | TRBV7-2
CASSLAGMETQYF | TRBJ2-5 | 13 | TRBV19
CASSVGGGGQPQHF | TRBJ1-5 | 14 | TRBV9
CASSTTNTANYGYTF | TRBJ1-2 | 15 | TRBV12-3/TRBV12-4
CASSGPRQDGNTIYF | TRBJ1-3 | 15 | TRBV12-3/TRBV12-4
CASSLDINYGYTF | TRBJ1-2 | 13 | TRBV14
CASTLGAGRQETQYF | TRBJ2-5 | 15 | TRBV6-1
CAWMQSAGTAYEQYF | TRBJ2-7 | 15 | TRBV30
CASTLDRGELFF | TRBJ2-2 | 12 | TRBV6-2/TRBV6-3
CASSPYWRDSYEQYF | TRBJ2-7 | 15 | TRBV6-1
CASSRDSHYGYTF | TRBJ1-2 | 13 | TRBV13
CASSLGGLGSGANVLTF | TRBJ2-6 | 17 | TRBV5-6
CASRTAGGGETQYF | TRBJ2-5 | 14 | TRBV5-1
CASSVDPGQGSYEQYF | TRBJ2-7 | 16 | TRBV25-1
CASSLSGTRSYEQYF | TRBJ2-7 | 15 | TRBV28
CASSQDRGEETQYF | TRBJ2-5 | 14 | TRBV4-1
CAWSVQTLTQYF | TRBJ2-5 | 12 | TRBV30
CASSYSRPVPYEQYF | TRBJ2-7 | 15 | TRBV6-4
CASRKPGTSEQYF | TRBJ2-7 | 13 | TRBV6-5
CASSQEGASSNTGELFF | TRBJ2-2 | 17 | TRBV4-1